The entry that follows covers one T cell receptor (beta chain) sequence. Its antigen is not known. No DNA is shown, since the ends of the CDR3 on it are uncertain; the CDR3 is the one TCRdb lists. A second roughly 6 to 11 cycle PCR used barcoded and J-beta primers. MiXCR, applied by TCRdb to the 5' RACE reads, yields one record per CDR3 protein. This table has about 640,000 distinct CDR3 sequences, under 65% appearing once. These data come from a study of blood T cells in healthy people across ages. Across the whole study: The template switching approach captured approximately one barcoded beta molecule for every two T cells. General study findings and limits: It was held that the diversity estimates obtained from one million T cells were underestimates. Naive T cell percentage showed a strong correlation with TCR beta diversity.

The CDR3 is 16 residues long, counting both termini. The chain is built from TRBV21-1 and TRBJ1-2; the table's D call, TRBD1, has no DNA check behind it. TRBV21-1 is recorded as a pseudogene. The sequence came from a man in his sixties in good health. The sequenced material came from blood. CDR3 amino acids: CASSTQFGTGAYGYTF.